The sequence of this TCR beta chain was determined in a study of Ad26.COV2.S vaccination and SARS-CoV-2 variants. The data were produced by immunoSEQ multiplex PCR, yet TCRdb's version contains in-frame clones alone and is incomplete. The table records hundreds of thousands of clones, 75% to 90% of them present only once. Indicated treatment: about 20 received Ad26.COV2.S at low or high dose, single or two shots; roughly five received placebo; per-sample allocation not given. Samples came from day 63 after the first vaccine or placebo injection. CDR1 and CDR2 from the germline V gene are LNHDA and SQIVND (reference sequence). Trimming took 2 bases from V and 4 from J; bases not matched to a gene: 5. The CDR3 length is 15 residues.

The origin of this receptor is a person aged 18-60 years who received the Ad26.COV2.S COVID-19 vaccine or a placebo. The sequences come from peripheral blood, collected in a trial of Ad26.COV2.S vaccine versus placebo. This chain uses TRBV19 with TRBJ2-1; 7 bases line up with TRBD1. The CDR3 sequence: CASSIQGDDYNEQFF. The DNA of the CDR3 is TGTGCCAGTAGTATACAGGGGGACGATTACAATGAGCAGTTCTTC.